The 11 T cell receptor beta chains listed next were all sequenced from one sample in a study of early T cells in non-severe SARS-CoV-2 infection. TCRdb re-derived calls from the 5' RACE reads in MiXCR, one entry per CDR3 protein. The sample has roughly 100,000 distinct CDR3 sequences, 14% seen once. Sequenced: whole blood. The origin of the receptors is an adult who was a healthcare worker with PCR-confirmed SARS-CoV-2 infection or an uninfected control (not recorded which).

This clonotype has more than one count but fewer than ten. The gene calls are TRBV6-5 and TRBJ1-2, with a weak D call TRBD1 (6 bases). CDR3 length equals 12 residues. Germline V CDR1 and CDR2: MNHEY, SVGAGI. V was shortened by 5 bases and J by 6 bases, with 10 bases between the two germline ends. CDR3 in DNA: TGTGCCAGCAGTCCAAGGGGGGATGGCTACACCTTC. It specifies CASSPRGDGYTF.

The chain couples TRBV20-1 to TRBJ1-5; unclear D gene. Germline assignment: CDR1 DFQATT and CDR2 SNEGSKA (reference sequence). The CDR3 is made up of 13 amino acids. V was cut by 5 bases and J by 2 bases, with 10 bases left in between. The CDR3 here is CSARAKGNQPQHF. CDR3 nucleotides: TGCAGTGCTCGCGCAAAAGGCAATCAGCCCCAGCATTTT.

CDR3 sequence reads: CSVAEGNNQPQHF. The CDR3 nucleotides are TGCAGCGTTGCCGAGGGAAACAATCAGCCCCAGCATTTT. The genes are TRBV29-1 and TRBJ1-5; no clear D. This CDR3 region has 13 residues. V dropped 4 bases and J dropped 3 bases, with 10 bases sitting between them. CDR1 is SQVTM and CDR2 is ANQGSEA in the germline V gene.

The V call is TRBV29-1, the J call TRBJ1-6; possibly TRBD1 for D (5 bases). This CDR3 is 13 amino acids long. In germline, CDR1 is SQVTM, CDR2 ANQGSEA. Here the CDR3 reads CTPGGPYNSPLHF. The DNA for the CDR3 is TGCACCCCCGGGGGACCCTATAATTCACCCCTCCACTTT. The variable domain in full, completed from reference TRBV29-1 and TRBJ1-6, reads SAVISQKPSRDICQRGTSLTIQCQVDSQVTMMFWYRQQPGQSLTLIATANQGSEATYESGFVIDKFPISRPNLTFSTLTVSNMSPEDSSIYLCTPGGPYNSPLHFGNGTRLTVT.

This clonotype was counted a few times. The chain couples TRBV5-1 to TRBJ2-1; D remains ambiguous. V dropped 0 bases and J dropped 6 bases, with 7 bases sitting between them. The CDR3 covers 13 residues. CDR1 SGHRS and CDR2 YFSETQ come from the germline V gene. The CDR3 is CASSLGASNEQFF. In DNA form, the CDR3 reads TGCGCCAGCAGCTTGGGGGCTAGCAATGAGCAGTTCTTC.

This clonotype was seen repeatedly, ten times or more. V and J are TRBV6-1 and TRBJ2-3; 9 bases agree with TRBD1. The CDR3 has 16 residues. Trimming took 6 bases from V and 1 from J; bases not matched to a gene: 8. Germline loops: CDR1 MNHNS, CDR2 SASEGT. The CDR3 loop reads CASSPPRTGGTDTQYF. The DNA for the CDR3 is TGTGCCAGCAGCCCTCCTAGGACAGGGGGCACAGATACGCAGTATTTT.

This clonotype came up a few times. The chain couples TRBV10-1 to TRBJ1-6, with D perhaps matching TRBD1 (5 bases). The germline CDR1 and CDR2 sequences are WNHNN and SYGVQD (reference sequence). Trimming removed 4 bases from V and 6 bases from J, with 10 bases in between. This CDR3 is 14 amino acids long. The CDR3 DNA is TGCGCCAGCAGTGTTGGCAGGGCTAATTCACCCCTCCACTTT. Translating gives CASSVGRANSPLHF.

This clonotype appeared many times. This chain joins TRBV20-1 and TRBJ1-4; D remains unclear. The CDR3 consists of 15 residues. Trimming stripped 0 bases from V and 17 bases from J, with 25 bases between. Germline V lookup: CDR1 DFQATT, CDR2 SNEGSKA (reference sequence). DNA for the CDR3: TGCAGTGCTAGAGACTTGTCCCAGCTCGGTGAAAAACCTTTTTTT. This encodes CSARDLSQLGEKPFF.

This clonotype was seen many times. CDR3 DNA sequence: TGTGCCAGCAGCCACCGGGGACTAGCGGGGCCCGGGGGAACCAGCACAGATACGCAGTATTTT. Residues: CASSHRGLAGPGGTSTDTQYF. V is TRBV11-2 and J is TRBJ2-3; 13 bases agree with TRBD2. Losses at the gene ends were 5 bases for V and 0 bases for J; bases not matched to a gene: 17. Germline CDR1 and CDR2: SGHAT and FQNNGV. The CDR3 contains 21 residues.

This clonotype was seen at least ten times. The rearrangement uses TRBV6-5 and TRBJ2-7, with 8 nucleotides matching TRBD1. Germline V gene lookup returns CDR1 MNHEY and CDR2 SVGAGI. The CDR3 loop spans 15 amino acids. With 6 bases clipped from V and 1 base from J, the junction kept 8 bases outside the gene matches. The CDR3 protein is CASRPEGQASYEQYF. The CDR3 nucleotides read TGTGCCAGCAGACCCGAGGGACAGGCTTCCTACGAGCAGTACTTC.

This clonotype was counted between two and nine times. The genes are TRBV20-1 and TRBJ2-3, with D possibly matching TRBD1 (5 bases). Germline CDR1 reads DFQATT; CDR2 reads SNEGSKA (reference sequence). This CDR3 is 13 amino acids long. Trimming removed 6 bases from V and 4 bases from J, with 14 bases in between. The CDR3 region has the DNA TGCAGTGCCCTGGACACAAACTCAGATACGCAGTATTTT. Amino acid sequence: CSALDTNSDTQYF.